The rows below give T cell receptor beta chains drawn from one sample of a study of blood T cell repertoires in COVID-19. Profiling relied on immunoSEQ multiplex PCR, and the TCRdb table lists in-frame clones only, not all of them. This table holds 150,000 to 200,000 clones, less than 85% found once. The sample comprised peripheral blood. These receptors all come from a human donor with acute or convalescent COVID-19. The donor label of this sample is uncertain. Both conserved end residues are part of each CDR3. The D gene is left open where the match is weak. Part of the rows lack a size; the others show once, few, many or a class for expanded clones.

d_call	v_call	j_call	clone_size	cdr3_nt	cdr3_aa
TRBD1	TRBV24-1	TRBJ2-5	.	TGTGCCACCAGTGATTCGGGACAGGGGGTCAAGAGAGAGACCCAGTACTTC	CATSDSGQGVKRETQYF
TRBD1	TRBV7-2	TRBJ1-2	.	TGTGCCAGCAGCCCGGGACAGGCCCTTAACTATGGCTACACCTTC	CASSPGQALNYGYTF
TRBD2	TRBV11-3	TRBJ2-4	.	TGTGCCAGCCGGGCCGGGGGGGGAGGGATTCAGTACTTC	CASRAGGGGIQYF
TRBD2	TRBV10-2	TRBJ2-5	.	TGCGCCAGCAGGGACTTAACTAGCGGGGGGGCATACACCCAGTACTTC	CASRDLTSGGAYTQYF
TRBD2	TRBV4-2	TRBJ2-3	.	TGTGCCAGCAGCCAAGAATTAGCGGGGGGCACAGATACGCAGTATTTT	CASSQELAGGTDTQYF
.	TRBV5-1	TRBJ2-7	.	TGCGCCAGCAGCTCTCGGGATAAAGGAGGGGAGCAGTACTTC	CASSSRDKGGEQYF
TRBD1	TRBV19	TRBJ1-1	.	TGTGCCAGTACCTTTACTTGGGGACAGGGCGGATCTGAAGCTTTCTTT	CASTFTWGQGGSEAFF
.	TRBV24-1	TRBJ1-6	.	TGTGCCACCCCCTCGGGGAGGGATAATTCACCCCTCCACTTT	CATPSGRDNSPLHF
TRBD1	TRBV25-1	TRBJ1-2	.	TGTGCCAGCAGTGAAACAGGGGGCGCCTATGGCTACACCTTC	CASSETGGAYGYTF
.	TRBV21-1	TRBJ1-1	.	TGTGCCAGCAGCAAAGGTCAGGGCACTGAAGCTTTCTTT	CASSKGQGTEAFF
.	TRBV24-1	TRBJ1-2	.	TGTGCCACCAGTGATGGGCCAGGGAAAGGCTACACCTTC	CATSDGPGKGYTF
.	TRBV6-6	TRBJ1-6	.	TGTGCCAGCACTCTTACACAGGGCTCCTATAATTCACCCCTCCACTTT	CASTLTQGSYNSPLHF
TRBD1	TRBV2	TRBJ2-5	.	TGTGCCAGCAGTCGGGCCGACAGGGAGGAGACCCAGTACTTC	CASSRADREETQYF
.	TRBV28	TRBJ1-4	.	TGTGCCAGCAGTCGTTCAGGGTTAACTAATGAAAAACTGTTTTTT	CASSRSGLTNEKLFF
.	TRBV2	TRBJ1-1	few	TGTGCCAGCAGTAGATCTTGGAGGGACACTGAAGCTTTCTTT	CASSRSWRDTEAFF
.	TRBV2	TRBJ2-2	.	TGTGCCATGAGACTCACCCTCTTGAATACTAACACCGGGGAGCTGTTTTTT	CAMRLTLLNTNTGELFF
TRBD1	TRBV27	TRBJ1-1	.	TGTGCCAGCAGTTTAAGGGACAGGGGCACTGAAGCTTTCTTT	CASSLRDRGTEAFF
TRBD1	TRBV6-5	TRBJ1-4	.	TGTGCCAGCTCGACAGGGTTCAATGAAAAACTGTTTTTT	CASSTGFNEKLFF
.	TRBV7-2	TRBJ2-7	.	TGTGCCAGCAGCTCGTTTGACGAGCAGTACTTC	CASSSFDEQYF